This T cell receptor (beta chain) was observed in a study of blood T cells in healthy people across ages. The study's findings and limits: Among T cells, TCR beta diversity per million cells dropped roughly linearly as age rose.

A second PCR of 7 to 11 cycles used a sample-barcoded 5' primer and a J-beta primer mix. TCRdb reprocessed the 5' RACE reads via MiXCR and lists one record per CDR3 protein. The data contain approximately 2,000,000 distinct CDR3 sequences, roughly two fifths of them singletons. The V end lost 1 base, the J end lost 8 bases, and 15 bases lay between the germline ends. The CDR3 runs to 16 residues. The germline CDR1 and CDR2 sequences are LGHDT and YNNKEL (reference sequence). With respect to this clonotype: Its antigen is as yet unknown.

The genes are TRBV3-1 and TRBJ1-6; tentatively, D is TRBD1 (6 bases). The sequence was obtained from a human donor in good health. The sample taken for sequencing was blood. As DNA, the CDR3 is TGTGCCAGCAGCCAAGTGGGGACAAATAACGATTCACCCCTCCACTTT. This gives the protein CASSQVGTNNDSPLHF.